The 18 T cell receptor beta chains in this list originate from one sample, sequenced in a study of CD4+ T cells in melanoma. Profiling relied on immunoSEQ multiplex PCR, and the TCRdb table lists in-frame clones only, not all of them. The top ten clones hold approximately 12% of a sample with around 50,000 clones, 89% of them seen once. What was sequenced was peripheral blood. Receptors originate from a human donor with melanoma.

The chain is built from TRBV7-6 and TRBJ2-3, with D maybe TRBD2 (5 bases). Germline CDR1 SGHVS, CDR2 FNYEAQ. Trimming pared 0 bases from V and 4 bases from J, leaving 5 bases between. This CDR3 region has 13 residues. As DNA, the CDR3 is TGTGCCAGCAGCTTAGCGGAGGCAGATACGCAGTATTTT. As protein: CASSLAEADTQYF.

The CDR3 reads CASSLRLAGEYNEQFF. Written as DNA, the CDR3 is TGTGCCAGCAGCTTAAGGCTAGCGGGGGAGTACAATGAGCAGTTCTTC. This rearrangement joins TRBV7-6 to TRBJ2-1; 10 nucleotides line up with TRBD2. Germline V gene data show CDR1 as SGHVS and CDR2 as FNYEAQ. V dropped 2 bases and J dropped 4; count of bases not matched to a gene: 5. This CDR3 is 16 amino acids long. The variable domain in full, completed from reference TRBV7-6 and TRBJ2-1, reads GAGVSQSPRYKVTKRGQDVALRCDPISGHVSLYWYRQALGQGPEFLTYFNYEAQQDKSGLPNDRFSAERPEGSISTLTIQRTEQRDSAMYRCASSLRLAGEYNEQFFGPGTRLTVL.

The chain joins TRBV7-3 to TRBJ1-4, with D possibly being TRBD1 (5 bases). The CDR3 runs 15 residues. The germline V gene encodes CDR1 SGHTA and CDR2 FQGTGA. The V gene lost 5 bases and the J gene lost 0 bases, with 10 bases spanning the gap. CDR3 DNA: TGTGCCAGCAGCGGTGACAGTGCAACTAATGAAAAACTGTTTTTT. Its protein is CASSGDSATNEKLFF.

The chain carries TRBV27 and TRBJ1-4, with 9 positions matching TRBD1. The V and J ends lost 8 bases and 5 bases, in that order; junction bases with no gene match: 6. This CDR3 contains 14 residues. Germline V gene lookup returns CDR1 MNHEY and CDR2 SMNVEV (reference sequence). The CDR3 spells CASGPGQGNEKLFF. The CDR3 bases are TGTGCCAGCGGACCGGGACAGGGAAATGAAAAACTGTTTTTT. Drawing the rest from reference TRBV27 and TRBJ1-4, the complete variable domain is EAQVTQNPRYLITVTGKKLTVTCSQNMNHEYMSWYRQDPGLGLRQIYYSMNVEVTDKGDVPEGYKVSRKEKRNFPLILESPSPNQTSLYFCASGPGQGNEKLFFGSGTQLSVL.

V usage is TRBV25-1 and J usage is TRBJ2-7; D possibly uses TRBD1 or TRBD2 (5 bases each). The length of the CDR3 is 14 residues. Trimming shortened V by 5 bases and J by 0 bases, and 11 bases separated the two germline ends. The germline gives CDR1 MGHDK, CDR2 SYGVNS. CDR3 in DNA: TGTGCCAGCAGTCCGGGGCCCAGCTCCTACGAGCAGTACTTC. This codes for CASSPGPSSYEQYF.

The chain joins TRBV30 to TRBJ2-7; possible D gene TRBD2, 6 bases. CDR3 size: 13 residues. CDR1 and CDR2 from the germline V gene are GTSNPN and SVGIG (reference sequence). The V end was cut by 0 bases, the J end by 3 bases, with 9 bases between. The CDR3 protein is CAWSVQEGYEQYF. In DNA form, the CDR3 reads TGTGCCTGGAGTGTACAGGAGGGCTACGAGCAGTACTTC.

This chain connects TRBV4-3 to TRBJ1-2; 8 nucleotides agree with TRBD1. V shed 3 bases and J 8 bases; nucleotides not matched to a gene: 5. Germline lookup yields CDR1 LGHNA and CDR2 YSLEER. The CDR3 is made up of 13 amino acids. The CDR3 sequence is CASSQIPGGGYTF. CDR3 in DNA: TGCGCCAGCAGCCAGATACCAGGGGGCGGCTACACCTTC.

This clone was recorded only once. The genes are TRBV6-5 and TRBJ2-1; tentatively, D is TRBD2 (7 bases). Germline V gene sequence: CDR1 MNHEY, CDR2 SVGAGI. Trimming took 8 bases from V and 8 from J, leaving 22 bases between them. The CDR3 extends over 15 amino acids. The CDR3 loop reads CASGHTVGGAYEQFF. CDR3 nucleotides: TGTGCCAGCGGTCATACGGTGGGGGGGGCTTATGAGCAGTTCTTC.

The chain uses TRBV29-1 and TRBJ2-5; no clear D gene. Germline CDR1 and CDR2: SQVTM and ANQGSEA. There are 13 residues in the CDR3. V gave up 0 bases and J gave up 5 bases, with 10 bases separating them. The CDR3 reads CSVEESGWETQYF. The CDR3 DNA sequence: TGCAGCGTTGAAGAGTCAGGTTGGGAGACCCAGTACTTC.

This clone was seen a few times. V is TRBV5-8 and J is TRBJ1-4; 7 bases line up with TRBD1. Germline assignment: CDR1 SGHTS and CDR2 YDEGEE. The ends lost 4 bases at V and 4 bases at J; junction bases unmatched: 7. CDR3 length: 15 residues. CDR3: CASSAKQGINEKLFF. In nucleotides, the CDR3 is TGTGCCAGCAGCGCCAAACAGGGGATTAATGAAAAACTGTTTTTT.

The chain carries TRBV28 and TRBJ1-3; D not resolved. The CDR3 consists of 14 residues. V dropped 5 bases and J dropped 5 bases, with 13 bases sitting between them. Per germline, CDR1 MDHEN and CDR2 SYDVKM. The CDR3 protein is CASSPNAFRNTIYF. In DNA, the CDR3 is TGTGCCAGCAGTCCAAACGCCTTTCGAAACACCATATATTTT.

This clone was observed a single time. At one end, the junction sequence differs from germline, possibly due to a read error. The rearrangement joins TRBV7-2 to TRBJ2-7; D possibly corresponds to TRBD1 (6 bases). Germline V gene data show CDR1 as SGHTA and CDR2 as FQGNSA. This CDR3 contains 17 residues. This chain's CDR3 is CASSLESGGRSSYEQYF. The CDR3 DNA is TGTGCCAGCAGTTTAGAGTCTGGGGGCCGGAGCTCCTACGAGCAGTACTTC.

This clone was seen a single time. The chain couples TRBV25-1 to TRBJ2-1; D gene unclear. CDR1 is MGHDK and CDR2 is SYGVNS in the germline V gene. The CDR3 has 12 residues. V lost 0 bases, J lost 4 bases, and 1 base lay in between. This CDR3 is CASSEYYNEQFF. As DNA, the CDR3 is TGTGCCAGCAGTGAATATTACAATGAGCAGTTCTTC.

The V gene is TRBV18, the J gene TRBJ1-5, with 12 positions matching TRBD1. V trimming: 6 bases; J trimming: 2 bases; junction bases outside the gene matches: 8. The CDR3 runs to 17 residues. The V gene's germline CDR1 is KGHSH and CDR2 LQKENI. The CDR3 nucleotides read TGTGCCAGCTCGGCCGGGACAGGGGGCGTCGGCAATCAGCCCCAGCATTTT. Protein sequence: CASSAGTGGVGNQPQHF. The whole variable domain, filled in from reference TRBV18 and TRBJ1-5, reads NAGVMQNPRHLVRRRGQEARLRCSPMKGHSHVYWYRQLPEEGLKFMVYLQKENIIDESGMPKERFSAEFPKEGPSILRIQQVVRGDSAAYFCASSAGTGGVGNQPQHFGDGTRLSIL.

This clone was observed a handful of times. V and J are TRBV7-9 and TRBJ1-2; D is possibly TRBD1 (5 bases). Germline V gives CDR1 SEHNR, CDR2 FQNEAQ (reference sequence). Trimming pared 4 bases from V and 4 bases from J, leaving 16 bases between. CDR3 length: 15 residues. Here the CDR3 DNA reads TGTGCCAGCAGCTCCCCCAGACAGAGCGCCTATGGCTACACCTTC. As protein: CASSSPRQSAYGYTF.

This chain links TRBV18 with TRBJ2-7; weak D call: TRBD1 (8 bases). The CDR3 has 16 amino acids. V was pared by 3 bases and J by 2 bases, with 17 bases between. From germline, CDR1 is KGHSH and CDR2 LQKENI. CDR3 sequence (DNA): TGTGCCAGCTCACCTCCCGGGGGGACAGGCGCCTACGAGCAGTACTTC. Protein sequence: CASSPPGGTGAYEQYF.

The rearrangement joins TRBV14 to TRBJ2-1; 9 bases line up with TRBD2. Germline V gives CDR1 SGHDN, CDR2 FVKESK. The trim removed 5 bases at V and 10 bases at J, leaving 9 bases unmatched. The CDR3 spans 14 residues. The CDR3 region is CASSRRGGPREQFF. In DNA form, the CDR3 reads TGTGCCAGCAGCAGGCGGGGGGGCCCACGGGAGCAGTTCTTC.

This clone was observed a single time. This chain connects TRBV7-2 to TRBJ1-2, with D tentatively TRBD1 (5 bases). The length of the CDR3 is 14 residues. Germline assignment: CDR1 SGHTA and CDR2 FQGNSA. The ends were cut back, 3 bases at V and 2 bases at J, with 10 bases in the middle. CDR3 sequence reads: CASSFGQSNYGYTF. CDR3 nucleotides: TGTGCCAGCAGCTTTGGACAATCAAACTATGGCTACACCTTC.